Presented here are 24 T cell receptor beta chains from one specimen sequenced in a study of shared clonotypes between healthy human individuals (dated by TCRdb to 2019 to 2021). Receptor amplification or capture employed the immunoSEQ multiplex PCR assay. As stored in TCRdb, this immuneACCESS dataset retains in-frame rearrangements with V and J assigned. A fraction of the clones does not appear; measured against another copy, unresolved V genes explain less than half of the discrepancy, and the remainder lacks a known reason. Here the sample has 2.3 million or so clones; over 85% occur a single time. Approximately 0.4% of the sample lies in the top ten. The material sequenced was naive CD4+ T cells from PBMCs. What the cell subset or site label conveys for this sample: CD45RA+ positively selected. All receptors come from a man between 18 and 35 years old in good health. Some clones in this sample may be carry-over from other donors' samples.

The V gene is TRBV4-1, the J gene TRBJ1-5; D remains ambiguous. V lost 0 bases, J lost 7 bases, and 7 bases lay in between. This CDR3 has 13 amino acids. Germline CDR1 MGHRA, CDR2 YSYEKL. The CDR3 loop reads CASSQERSQPQHF. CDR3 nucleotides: TGCGCCAGCAGCCAAGAAAGATCCCAGCCCCAGCATTTT.

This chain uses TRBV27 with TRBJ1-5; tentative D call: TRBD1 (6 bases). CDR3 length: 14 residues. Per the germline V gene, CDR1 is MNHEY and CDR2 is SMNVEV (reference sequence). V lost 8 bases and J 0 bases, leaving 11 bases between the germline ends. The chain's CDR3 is CASGGSYSNQPQHF. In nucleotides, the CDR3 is TGTGCCAGCGGGGGCAGCTATAGCAATCAGCCCCAGCATTTT.

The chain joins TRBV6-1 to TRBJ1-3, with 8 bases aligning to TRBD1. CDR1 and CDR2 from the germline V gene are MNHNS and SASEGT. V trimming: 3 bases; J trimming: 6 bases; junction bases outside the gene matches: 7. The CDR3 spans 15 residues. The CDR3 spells CASSDRTGTKNTIYF. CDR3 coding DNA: TGTGCCAGCAGTGACCGGACAGGGACAAAAAACACCATATATTTT.

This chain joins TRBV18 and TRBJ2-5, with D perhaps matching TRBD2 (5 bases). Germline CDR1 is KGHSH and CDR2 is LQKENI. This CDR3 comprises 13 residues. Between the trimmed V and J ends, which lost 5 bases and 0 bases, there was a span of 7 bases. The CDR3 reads CASSFGNQETQYF. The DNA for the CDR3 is TGTGCCAGCTCATTCGGGAACCAAGAGACCCAGTACTTC.

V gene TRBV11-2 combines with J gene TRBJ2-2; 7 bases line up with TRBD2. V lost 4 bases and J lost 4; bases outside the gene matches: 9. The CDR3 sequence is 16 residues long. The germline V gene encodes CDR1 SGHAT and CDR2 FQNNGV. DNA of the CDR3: TGTGCCAGCAGCTCGACTAGCCCCCGGGGCACCGGGGAGCTGTTTTTT. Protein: CASSSTSPRGTGELFF.

CDR3 region: CASRLAGVNTGELFF. In DNA, the CDR3 is TGTGCCAGCCGTCTGGCAGGGGTTAACACCGGGGAGCTGTTTTTT. The rearrangement joins TRBV6-5 to TRBJ2-2, with D possibly TRBD1 on 6 matching bases. V shed 8 bases and J shed 2 bases, with 15 bases lying between them. There are 15 residues in the CDR3. Germline V gene sequence: CDR1 MNHEY, CDR2 SVGAGI.

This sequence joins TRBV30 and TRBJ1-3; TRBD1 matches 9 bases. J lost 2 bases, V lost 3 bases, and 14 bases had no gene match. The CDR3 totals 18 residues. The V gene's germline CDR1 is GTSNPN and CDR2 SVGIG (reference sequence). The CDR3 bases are TGTGCCTGGAGCCGGGACAGGGTGTCGGTTGGCCCTGGAAACACCATATATTTT. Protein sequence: CAWSRDRVSVGPGNTIYF.

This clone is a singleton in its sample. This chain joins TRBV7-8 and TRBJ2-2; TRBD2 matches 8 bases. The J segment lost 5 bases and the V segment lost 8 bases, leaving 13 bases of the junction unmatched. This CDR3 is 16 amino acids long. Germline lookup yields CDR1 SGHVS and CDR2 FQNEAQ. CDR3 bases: TGTGCCAGCTGGGGTTTAAGCGGGAGAAAAACCGGGGAGCTGTTTTTT. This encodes CASWGLSGRKTGELFF. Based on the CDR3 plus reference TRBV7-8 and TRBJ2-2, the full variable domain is GAGVSQSPRYKVAKRGQDVALRCDPISGHVSLFWYQQALGQGPEFLTYFQNEAQLDKSGLPSDRFFAERPEGSVSTLKIQRTQQEDSAVYLCASWGLSGRKTGELFFGEGSRLTVL.

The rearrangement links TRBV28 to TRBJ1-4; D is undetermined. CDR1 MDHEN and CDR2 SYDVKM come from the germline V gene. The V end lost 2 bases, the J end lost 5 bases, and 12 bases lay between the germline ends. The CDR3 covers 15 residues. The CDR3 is CASSLDSGQNEKLFF. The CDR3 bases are TGTGCCAGCAGTTTAGACTCTGGTCAGAATGAAAAACTGTTTTTT.

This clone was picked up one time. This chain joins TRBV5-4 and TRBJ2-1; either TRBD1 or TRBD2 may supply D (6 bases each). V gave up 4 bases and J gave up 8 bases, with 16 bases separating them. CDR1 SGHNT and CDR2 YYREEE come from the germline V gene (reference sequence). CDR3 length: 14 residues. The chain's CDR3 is CASSDGGSSHEQFF. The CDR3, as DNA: TGTGCCAGCAGCGACGGGGGCAGTAGTCATGAGCAGTTCTTC.

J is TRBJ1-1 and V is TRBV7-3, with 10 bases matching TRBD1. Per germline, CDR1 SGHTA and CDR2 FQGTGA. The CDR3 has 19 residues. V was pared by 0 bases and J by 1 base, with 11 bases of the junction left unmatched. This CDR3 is CASSLTPTGGAIKNTEAFF. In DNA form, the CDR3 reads TGTGCCAGCAGCTTAACCCCGACAGGGGGCGCAATAAAGAACACTGAAGCTTTCTTT. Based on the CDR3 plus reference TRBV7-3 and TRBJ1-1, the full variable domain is GAGVSQTPSNKVTEKGKYVELRCDPISGHTALYWYRQSLGQGPEFLIYFQGTGAADDSGLPNDRFFAVRPEGSVSTLKIQRTERGDSAVYLCASSLTPTGGAIKNTEAFFGQGTRLTVV.

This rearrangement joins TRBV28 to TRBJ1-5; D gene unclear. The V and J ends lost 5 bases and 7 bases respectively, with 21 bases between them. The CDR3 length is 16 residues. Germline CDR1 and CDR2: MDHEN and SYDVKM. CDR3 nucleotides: TGTGCCAGCAGTCCTTATCGTGCTAGCCCTGGGCAGCCCCAGCATTTT. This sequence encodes CASSPYRASPGQPQHF.

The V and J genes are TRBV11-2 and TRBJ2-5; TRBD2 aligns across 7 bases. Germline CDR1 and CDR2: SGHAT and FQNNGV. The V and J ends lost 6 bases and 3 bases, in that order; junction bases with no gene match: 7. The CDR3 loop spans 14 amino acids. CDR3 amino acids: CASSVLAAEETQYF. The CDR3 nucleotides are TGTGCCAGCAGTGTCCTAGCGGCAGAAGAGACCCAGTACTTC.

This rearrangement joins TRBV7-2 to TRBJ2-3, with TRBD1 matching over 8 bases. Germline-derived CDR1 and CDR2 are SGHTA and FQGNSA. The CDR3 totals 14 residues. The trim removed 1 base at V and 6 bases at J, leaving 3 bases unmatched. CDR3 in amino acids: CASSLVTGGDTQYF. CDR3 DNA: TGTGCCAGCAGCTTAGTCACAGGGGGGGATACGCAGTATTTT.

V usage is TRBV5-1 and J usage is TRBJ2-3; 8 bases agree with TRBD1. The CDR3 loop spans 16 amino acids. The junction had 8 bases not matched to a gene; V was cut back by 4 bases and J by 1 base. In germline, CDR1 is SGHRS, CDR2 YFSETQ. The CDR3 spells CASSPSGTGGTDTQYF. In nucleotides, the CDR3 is TGCGCCAGCAGCCCATCCGGGACAGGAGGCACAGATACGCAGTATTTT. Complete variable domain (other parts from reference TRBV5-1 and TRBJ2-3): KAGVTQTPRYLIKTRGQQVTLSCSPISGHRSVSWYQQTPGQGLQFLFEYFSETQRNKGNFPGRFSGRQFSNSRSEMNVSTLELGDSALYLCASSPSGTGGTDTQYFGPGTRLTVL.

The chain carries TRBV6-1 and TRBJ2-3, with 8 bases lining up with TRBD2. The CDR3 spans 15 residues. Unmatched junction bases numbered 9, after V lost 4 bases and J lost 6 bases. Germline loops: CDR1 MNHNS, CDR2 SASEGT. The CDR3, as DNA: TGTGCCAGCAGTGCCATAGCGGGACCCGGGGATACGCAGTATTTT. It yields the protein CASSAIAGPGDTQYF.

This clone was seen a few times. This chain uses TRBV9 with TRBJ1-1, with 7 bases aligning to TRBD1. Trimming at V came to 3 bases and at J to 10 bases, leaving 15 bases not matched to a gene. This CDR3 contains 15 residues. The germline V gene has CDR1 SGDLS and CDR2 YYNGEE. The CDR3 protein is CASSGTSRGGVGAFF. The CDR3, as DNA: TGTGCCAGCAGCGGTACTAGCAGAGGGGGCGTGGGAGCTTTCTTT.

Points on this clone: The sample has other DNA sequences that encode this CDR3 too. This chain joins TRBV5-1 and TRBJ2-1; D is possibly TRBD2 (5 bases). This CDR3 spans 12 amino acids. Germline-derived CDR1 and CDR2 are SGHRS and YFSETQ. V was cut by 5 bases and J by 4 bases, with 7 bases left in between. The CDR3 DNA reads TGCGCCAGCAGTAGGACTTACAATGAGCAGTTCTTC. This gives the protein CASSRTYNEQFF.

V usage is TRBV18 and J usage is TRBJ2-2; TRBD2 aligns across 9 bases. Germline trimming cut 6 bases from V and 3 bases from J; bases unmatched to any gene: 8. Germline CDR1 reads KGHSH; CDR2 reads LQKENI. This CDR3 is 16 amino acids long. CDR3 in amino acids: CASSHSGSVDTGELFF. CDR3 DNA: TGTGCCAGCTCCCATAGCGGGAGTGTCGACACCGGGGAGCTGTTTTTT.

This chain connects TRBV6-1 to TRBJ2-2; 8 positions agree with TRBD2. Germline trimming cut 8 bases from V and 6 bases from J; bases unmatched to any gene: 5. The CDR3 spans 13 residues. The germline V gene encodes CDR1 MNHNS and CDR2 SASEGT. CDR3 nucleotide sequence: TGTGCCAGCGGAGCGGGAGCCCCCGGGGAGCTGTTTTTT. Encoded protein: CASGAGAPGELFF.

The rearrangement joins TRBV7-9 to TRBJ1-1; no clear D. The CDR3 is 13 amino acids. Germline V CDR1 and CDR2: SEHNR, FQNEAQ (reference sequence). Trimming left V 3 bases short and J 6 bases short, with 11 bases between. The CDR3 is CASSFPVPSEAFF. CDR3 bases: TGTGCCAGCAGCTTCCCGGTTCCGTCTGAAGCTTTCTTT.

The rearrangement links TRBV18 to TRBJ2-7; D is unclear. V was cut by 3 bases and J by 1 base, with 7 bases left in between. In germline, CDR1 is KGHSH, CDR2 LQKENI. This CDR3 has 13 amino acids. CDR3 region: CASSPARSYEQYF. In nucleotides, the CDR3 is TGTGCCAGCTCACCCGCCAGATCCTACGAGCAGTACTTC.

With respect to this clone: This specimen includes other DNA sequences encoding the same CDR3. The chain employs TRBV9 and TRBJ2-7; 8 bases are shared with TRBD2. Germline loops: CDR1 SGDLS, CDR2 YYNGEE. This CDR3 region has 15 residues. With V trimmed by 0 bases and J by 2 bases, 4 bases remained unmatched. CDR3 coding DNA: TGTGCCAGCAGCGTAGGTGCGGGAGGTCCCTACGAGCAGTACTTC. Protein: CASSVGAGGPYEQYF.

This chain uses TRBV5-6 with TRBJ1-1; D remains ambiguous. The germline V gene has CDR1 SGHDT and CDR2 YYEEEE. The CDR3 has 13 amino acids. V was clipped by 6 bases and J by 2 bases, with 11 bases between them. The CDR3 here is CASTYRINTEAFF. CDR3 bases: TGTGCCAGCACCTACAGAATAAACACTGAAGCTTTCTTT.